These 23 T cell receptor beta chains came from one sample sequenced in a study of blood T cell repertoires in COVID-19. Clones were read by immunoSEQ multiplex PCR, and TCRdb kept only the in-frame ones, dropping some. The table includes fewer than 250,000 clones, about nine tenths detected once. The material sequenced was peripheral blood. The source is a woman between 45 and 65 years old with acute or convalescent COVID-19.

This clone was recorded a few times. The V call is TRBV11-3, the J call TRBJ2-2, with 9 bases identical to TRBD2. The ends lost 0 bases at V and 3 bases at J; junction bases unmatched: 5. The CDR3 contains 17 residues. Germline CDR1 SGHNT, CDR2 YENEEA. CDR3 bases: TGTGCCAGCAGCTTAGACCGCGGGGGGGCCTACACCGGGGAGCTGTTTTTT. Its protein product is CASSLDRGGAYTGELFF. Variable domain in full (rest from reference TRBV11-3 and TRBJ2-2): EAGVVQSPRYKIIEKKQPVAFWCNPISGHNTLYWYLQNLGQGPELLIRYENEEAVDDSQLPKDRFSAERLKGVDSTLKIQPAELGDSAVYLCASSLDRGGAYTGELFFGEGSRLTVL.

This rearrangement joins TRBV9 to TRBJ2-1; TRBD2 agrees at 8 bases. V dropped 3 bases and J dropped 2; count of bases not matched to a gene: 4. This CDR3 is 15 amino acids long. CDR1 and CDR2 from the germline V gene are SGDLS and YYNGEE. The CDR3 coding sequence is TGTGCCAGCAGCGCCGGACTAGCTCCCTACAATGAGCAGTTCTTC. Residues: CASSAGLAPYNEQFF.

V and J are TRBV19 and TRBJ2-7; D remains ambiguous. V lost 6 bases and J lost 3, with 6 bases in between. The CDR3 runs 11 residues. Germline V CDR1 and CDR2: LNHDA, SQIVND (reference sequence). CDR3 DNA sequence: TGTGCCAGTAGCCGAGGCTACGAGCAGTACTTC. This gives the protein CASSRGYEQYF.

The V call is TRBV4-1, the J call TRBJ2-5; a weak D match, TRBD2 (5 bases). Trimming cost V 0 bases and J 2 bases, with 10 bases left between them. Per the germline V gene, CDR1 is MGHRA and CDR2 is YSYEKL. The CDR3 runs 15 residues. The CDR3 reads CASSQELREQETQYF. The CDR3 coding sequence is TGCGCCAGCAGCCAAGAGCTGAGGGAACAAGAGACCCAGTACTTC.

The chain links TRBV3-1 (or the pseudogene TRBV3-2) to TRBJ2-3; 13 bases match TRBD2. From germline, CDR1 is LGHDT and CDR2 YNNKEL (reference sequence). CDR3 length equals 17 residues. V lost 3 bases to trimming and J lost 2 bases; unmatched junction nucleotides: 5. This chain's CDR3 is CASSHRTSGGYTDTQYF. The CDR3 DNA sequence: TGTGCCAGCAGCCACCGGACTAGCGGGGGCTACACAGATACGCAGTATTTT.

CDR3 nucleotides: TGTGCCAGCAGCCCTTACAGGGGAGTCGAGTTCTTC. This encodes CASSPYRGVEFF. The J gene is TRBJ2-1, the V gene TRBV5-4; TRBD1 matches 7 bases. J gave up 14 bases and V 4 bases, and 9 bases lay outside the gene matches. Germline values: CDR1 SGHNT, CDR2 YYREEE (reference sequence). The length of the CDR3 is 12 residues. Complete variable domain (other parts from reference TRBV5-4 and TRBJ2-1): ETGVTQSPTHLIKTRGQQVTLRCSSQSGHNTVSWYQQALGQGPQFIFQYYREEENGRGNFPPRFSGLQFPNYSSELNVNALELDDSALYLCASSPYRGVEFFGPGTRLTVL.

V is TRBV5-4 and J is TRBJ1-2; D is unclear. V was clipped by 2 bases and J by 8 bases, with 10 bases between them. Germline assignment: CDR1 SGHNT and CDR2 YYREEE (reference sequence). The CDR3 is made up of 12 amino acids. The CDR3 DNA is TGTGCCAGCAGCTTTCAGGCAAGAGGCTACACCTTC. Its translation is CASSFQARGYTF. The full variable domain, in which reference TRBV5-4 and TRBJ1-2 provide the parts outside the CDR3, is ETGVTQSPTHLIKTRGQQVTLRCSSQSGHNTVSWYQQALGQGPQFIFQYYREEENGRGNFPPRFSGLQFPNYSSELNVNALELDDSALYLCASSFQARGYTFGSGTRLTVV.

The chain employs TRBV7-2 and TRBJ1-2; weak D call: TRBD1 (5 bases). The germline V gene has CDR1 SGHTA and CDR2 FQGNSA. V lost 4 bases to trimming and J lost 5 bases, with 14 bases between them. The CDR3 has 14 amino acids. CDR3 in DNA: TGTGCCAGCAGCTCGGGGGGGATCCCGTATGGCTACACCTTC. It codes for CASSSGGIPYGYTF.

The chain employs TRBV7-9 and TRBJ1-2; 12 positions match TRBD1. Per germline, CDR1 SEHNR and CDR2 FQNEAQ (reference sequence). The CDR3 length is 14 residues. Trimming took 6 bases from V and 6 from J; bases not matched to a gene: 5. Here the CDR3 reads CASRSGQGADGYTF. DNA of the CDR3: TGTGCCAGCAGATCGGGACAGGGGGCGGATGGCTACACCTTC.

The chain is built from TRBV5-4 and TRBJ1-2; D might be TRBD1 (5 bases). Trimming took off 10 bases at V and 4 bases at J, with 17 bases between the two ends. CDR1 SGHNT and CDR2 YYREEE come from the germline V gene (reference sequence). The CDR3 runs 13 residues. CDR3 region: CAQHREGTYGYTF. The CDR3 nucleotides read TGTGCCCAGCATAGGGAGGGGACCTATGGCTACACCTTC.

V gene TRBV6-6 combines with J gene TRBJ1-4; 11 bases agree with TRBD1. The germline V gene encodes CDR1 MNHNY and CDR2 SVGAGI (reference sequence). The CDR3 runs 16 residues. The junction had 3 bases not matched to a gene; V was cut back by 6 bases and J by 0 bases. CDR3 in DNA: TGTGCCAGCAGGGGACAGGGGGGTGCAACTAATGAAAAACTGTTTTTT. It codes for CASRGQGGATNEKLFF.

V gene TRBV7-9 combines with J gene TRBJ2-2, with TRBD1 identical over 11 bases. The CDR3 has 15 amino acids. Germline CDR1 is SEHNR and CDR2 is FQNEAQ (reference sequence). V lost 8 bases to trimming and J lost 7 bases; unmatched junction nucleotides: 9. The CDR3: CASALGQGESGELFF. Here the CDR3 DNA reads TGTGCCAGCGCCCTGGGACAGGGGGAGAGCGGGGAGCTGTTTTTT. The full variable domain, in which reference TRBV7-9 and TRBJ2-2 provide the parts outside the CDR3, is DTGVSQNPRHKITKRGQNVTFRCDPISEHNRLYWYRQTLGQGPEFLTYFQNEAQLEKSRLLSDRFSAERPKGSFSTLEIQRTEQGDSAMYLCASALGQGESGELFFGEGSRLTVL.

The V and J genes are TRBV6-5 and TRBJ2-5; possibly TRBD2 for D (5 bases). CDR3 length: 13 residues. CDR1 is MNHEY, CDR2 SVGAGI, per germline. Trimming removed 4 bases from V and 2 bases from J, with 8 bases in between. The CDR3 nucleotides are TGTGCCAGCAGTTGGCTAGCTCAAGAGACCCAGTACTTC. Protein product: CASSWLAQETQYF.

The chain carries TRBV27 and TRBJ2-2, with 7 bases identical to TRBD1. The length of the CDR3 is 16 residues. The V and J ends lost 2 bases and 6 bases, in that order; junction bases with no gene match: 9. CDR1 MNHEY and CDR2 SMNVEV come from the germline V gene (reference sequence). The CDR3 region has the DNA TGTGCCAGCAGTTTAAAGACAGGGTGGACTTCCGGGGAGCTGTTTTTT. Protein product: CASSLKTGWTSGELFF.

This clone was observed a handful of times. The chain links TRBV10-3 to TRBJ2-3, with TRBD2 matching over 9 bases. Germline assignment: CDR1 ENHRY and CDR2 SYGVKD. CDR3 length: 15 amino acids. V was clipped by 0 bases and J by 6 bases; unmatched bases: 4. CDR3 in amino acids: CAISESWTSDDTQYF. CDR3 DNA sequence: TGTGCCATCAGTGAGTCGTGGACTAGCGATGATACGCAGTATTTT.

The rearrangement uses TRBV6-5 and TRBJ2-2; 11 positions agree with TRBD2. This CDR3 is built from 15 residues. After removal of 6 bases from V and 4 bases from J, the junction contained 4 bases not matched to a gene. The germline V gene has CDR1 MNHEY and CDR2 SVGAGI. The CDR3 region has the DNA TGTGCCAGCAGCCTAGCGGGGGGCCTCACCGGGGAGCTGTTTTTT. Protein product: CASSLAGGLTGELFF.

The chain combines TRBV10-3 with TRBJ1-5, with 7 positions matching TRBD1. V trimming: 11 bases; J trimming: 7 bases; junction bases outside the gene matches: 8. CDR1 and CDR2 from the germline V gene are ENHRY and SYGVKD. CDR3 length: 12 amino acids. The CDR3 protein is CASGQSGQPQHF. CDR3 DNA: TGTGCCTCGGGACAGTCTGGACAGCCCCAGCATTTT.

CDR3 in DNA: TGTGCCATCAGTGAACAACAGATGAACACTGAAGCTTTCTTT. Translated: CAISEQQMNTEAFF. The rearrangement uses TRBV10-3 and TRBJ1-1; no definite D call. CDR3 length equals 14 residues. CDR1 and CDR2 from the germline V gene are ENHRY and SYGVKD. V was pared by 3 bases and J by 0 bases, with 8 bases between.

The chain joins TRBV3-1 (or the pseudogene TRBV3-2) to TRBJ2-4; no definite D call. V dropped 1 base and J dropped 3 bases, with 13 bases sitting between them. The CDR3 runs 16 residues. CDR1 is LGHDT, CDR2 YNNKEL, per germline (reference sequence). This chain's CDR3 is CASSQVTTRGKNIQYF. The CDR3 DNA follows: TGTGCCAGCAGCCAAGTCACTACCCGTGGCAAAAACATTCAGTACTTC.

The chain employs TRBV30 and TRBJ2-7, with D maybe TRBD2 (5 bases). The CDR3 totals 11 residues. The germline V gene has CDR1 GTSNPN and CDR2 SVGIG (reference sequence). V was trimmed by 0 bases and J by 6 bases, leaving 6 bases between them. The CDR3 nucleotides read TGTGCCTGGAGTGTACGGGGCGAGCAGTACTTC. Protein: CAWSVRGEQYF.

This clone has just one count. CDR3 protein: CASSSPGLAGVPGELFF. Written as DNA, the CDR3 is TGTGCCAGCAGCTCCCCAGGACTAGCGGGAGTTCCGGGGGAGCTGTTTTTT. The V gene is TRBV7-2, the J gene TRBJ2-2, with 13 nucleotides matching TRBD2. V lost 4 bases, J lost 8 bases, and 10 bases stayed unmatched. The CDR3 runs to 17 residues. The germline V gene encodes CDR1 SGHTA and CDR2 FQGNSA.

This chain links TRBV4-1 with TRBJ2-7; 11 bases match TRBD2. CDR3 length: 15 amino acids. V lost 6 bases, J lost 2 bases, and 6 bases stayed unmatched. CDR1 MGHRA and CDR2 YSYEKL come from the germline V gene. The CDR3, as DNA: TGCGCCAGCAGACAAACTAGCGGGAGTCCCTACGAGCAGTACTTC. Protein: CASRQTSGSPYEQYF.

The chain links TRBV5-1 to TRBJ2-7, with 7 bases that match TRBD1. V trimming: 4 bases; J trimming: 3 bases; junction bases outside the gene matches: 7. Germline V lookup: CDR1 SGHRS, CDR2 YFSETQ. The CDR3 length is 14 residues. The CDR3 DNA is TGCGCCAGCAGCACCTCGGGACAGTACTACGAGCAGTACTTC. This sequence encodes CASSTSGQYYEQYF.